This T cell receptor beta chain was found in a study of T cell responses to AZD1222 COVID-19 vaccine (dated by TCRdb to the early 2020s). Background on the whole study: AZD1222 recipients given second doses at about 4 weeks or at about 12 weeks were pooled, since spike-specific TCR depth and breadth were not found to differ between the two schedules. Trial participants were enrolled by age into 18-55, 56-69 and 70-plus year subgroups, with roughly 150, 30 and 60 TCR-sequenced participants respectively. TCR sequencing covered over 230 trial participants: 200 to 220 given two doses of AZD1222 and 26 given two doses of MenACWY control vaccine.

CDR1 and CDR2, looked up from the germline V gene (reference sequence), are LNHNV and YYDKDF. The CDR3 runs 16 residues from the cysteine to the phenylalanine. Here the CDR3 DNA is all that survives: 48 bases in frame from base 1. Trimmed from V: 5 bases; trimmed from J: 1 base; junction bases lacking a gene match: 10. As for this clone: Its specific antigen is unknown. No much larger clonotype is one base removed from it; base qualities were not supplied.

The intended sense of this specimen's time point label: baseline before first vaccination. The vaccinee samples were drawn from two UK trials, COV001 and COV002, one of which was a single-blind randomized controlled phase 2/3 trial testing AZD1222 (ChAdOx1 nCoV-19) in healthy adults. Trial participant PBMC samples were collected at day 0 and day 28 after the second dose for TCRbeta chain sequencing. On the study overall, not on this receptor specifically: No day 14 peak-response samples were available, so repertoires were characterized only after the peak T cell response. Conclusions about previously exposed vaccinees were limited because only 5 or 6 AZD1222 recipients were SARS-CoV-2 seropositive at baseline. Vaccine-associated CD4 TCRs spanned the whole spike protein, with dominant responses in regions 160-218 and 743-854. Participants were mostly white British and included more females than males, and it was suggested by the authors that clonal diversity may have been underestimated. In the small 56-69-year group, the increase in depth fell short of significance, most likely because of low power. Reportedly, close to half of the unique spike-specific TCRs recognized epitopes lying outside the regions that are mutated in the B.1.351 and B.1.1.7 variants. After two AZD1222 doses, spike-specific TCR breadth and depth were significantly higher than at day 0 and than in MenACWY recipients.

The CDR3 regions of human TCRbeta chains were analyzed by immunosequencing. The paper's data handling went like this. TCRs in the repertoires were matched against a reference library of SARS-CoV-2-specific TCRs that had been generated with the MIRA antigen-specificity platform. Breadth meant the fraction of unique TCRs that were SARS-CoV-2-associated, whereas depth meant the fraction of total T cells that were SARS-CoV-2-associated. Each spike-specific TCR was assigned to its reactive spike region and to a CD4 or CD8 class using the MIRA data. Log10-transformed breadth and depth values were compared by one-way ANOVA with Sidak's multiple comparisons tests. Here the immuneACCESS table is served through TCRdb, limited to in-frame sequences with V and J called. Missing clones are a known gap in these copies; in checked studies unresolved V genes cover under half, and the rest lacks a known reason. V and J calls and clone size are those listed in that table; D and trimming were worked out from the DNA. A total of 98,000 or so clones appear in this sample, 80% to 90% of them only once. The ten largest clones take up less than 9.5% of the sample.

The material sequenced was peripheral blood, taken on day 0 of AZD1222 vaccination. The sequence came from an adult in good health. The chain links TRBV15 with TRBJ2-5, with TRBD2 identical over 7 junction bases. The CDR3 protein is CATSEKRGTFQETQYF. The base sequence is TGTGCCACCAGCGAAAAGCGGGGTACCTTCCAAGAGACCCAGTACTTC.